This TCR beta chain was sequenced during a study of cytomegalovirus exposure and HLA in healthy donors. Study-level findings and limits: Rare TCR sequences predominated, though certain public TCRs were found in many donors. The study put 150 to 200 TCR beta chains on its list as cytomegalovirus-associated.

Details on this clone: Its antigen is undetermined.

Trimming took 4 bases from V and 6 from J, leaving 16 bases between them. CDR1 and CDR2 from the germline V gene are SGHNT and YYREEE (reference sequence). CDR3 length equals 15 residues. Assay used: immunoSEQ multiplex PCR; TCRdb lists only in-frame clones, some missing. The sample shows under 400,000 clones, around 86% of them seen only once. The receptor comes from a woman aged 18-35 years in good health and CMV-seronegative. The J gene is TRBJ2-2, the V gene TRBV5-4, with D maybe TRBD2 (7 bases). Material: PBMCs. The CDR3 DNA sequence: TGTGCCAGCAGCGGCGGGGGCGTCGTGGCCGGGGAGCTGTTTTTT. This translates into CASSGGGVVAGELFF.